This is a list of T cell receptor beta chains from one sample in a study of neurological immune-mediated disorders. TCRdb passed the 5' RACE reads through MiXCR, listing each CDR3 protein once. The profile covers some 87,000 distinct CDR3 sequences, with approximately 13% appearing a single time and about 4.6% taken by the ten largest. The specimen sequenced was PBMCs. The source of these receptors is a female donor with HTLV-1-associated myelopathy (HAM/TSP). CDR3s include the opening cysteine and the closing phenylalanine or tryptophan. Fields, in order: J gene, D gene, V gene, clone size, CDR3 protein, CDR3 DNA. The D gene is left open where the match is weak. Clone size, where shown, is once, few, many, or a class for clones that have expanded.

J: TRBJ2-1; D: -; V: TRBV6-1; size: once; CDR3: CANSVRGAGNEQFF; DNA: TGTGCCAACAGTGTAAGGGGTGCGGGCAATGAGCAGTTCTTC
J: TRBJ2-7; D: TRBD2; V: TRBV28; size: many; CDR3: CASSPPGGFYEQYF; DNA: TGTGCCAGCAGTCCACCGGGAGGCTTCTACGAGCAGTACTTC
J: TRBJ1-2; D: TRBD1; V: TRBV12-3/TRBV12-4; size: medium-sized; CDR3: CASTPTGGAGGYTF; DNA: TGTGCCAGCACCCCGACAGGGGGCGCAGGAGGCTACACCTTC
J: TRBJ1-1; D: -; V: TRBV9; size: many; CDR3: CASSGPTVMNTEAFF; DNA: TGTGCCAGCAGCGGACCGACAGTTATGAACACTGAAGCTTTCTTT
J: TRBJ1-1; D: TRBD1; V: TRBV29-1; size: many; CDR3: CSAHDRGNTEAFF; DNA: TGCAGCGCTCATGACAGGGGGAACACTGAAGCTTTCTTT
J: TRBJ2-5; D: TRBD1; V: TRBV27; size: many; CDR3: CASSLWAGQGFRETQYF; DNA: TGTGCCAGCAGTTTATGGGCGGGACAGGGGTTTCGAGAGACCCAGTACTTC
J: TRBJ1-5; D: TRBD1; V: TRBV12-3/TRBV12-4; size: many; CDR3: CASSAPGQGLYSNQPQHF; DNA: TGTGCCAGCAGTGCACCGGGACAGGGGCTCTATAGCAATCAGCCCCAGCATTTT
J: TRBJ2-5; D: -; V: TRBV7-9; size: many; CDR3: CASSLGLPVETQYF; DNA: TGTGCCAGCAGCTTAGGGCTACCCGTGGAGACCCAGTACTTC
J: TRBJ2-2; D: TRBD2; V: TRBV7-8; size: -; CDR3: CASSFKERGGGTGELFF; DNA: TGTGCCAGCAGCTTTAAGGAGCGGGGGGGTGGGACCGGGGAGCTGTTTTTT
J: TRBJ2-3; D: -; V: TRBV5-1; size: many; CDR3: CASSPLPGTRTDTQYF; DNA: TGCGCCAGCAGCCCCCTGCCGGGGACCAGGACAGATACGCAGTATTTT
J: TRBJ1-6; D: TRBD1; V: TRBV4-1; size: many; CDR3: CASSLGQGVSPLHF; DNA: TGCGCCAGCAGCCTGGGACAGGGGGTTTCACCCCTCCACTTT
J: TRBJ2-3; D: TRBD1; V: TRBV5-1; size: -; CDR3: CASSAQGAGDTQYF; DNA: TGCGCCAGCAGCGCTCAGGGGGCGGGAGATACGCAGTATTTT
J: TRBJ1-5; D: -; V: TRBV20-1; size: many; CDR3: CSARNRAGQPQHF; DNA: TGCAGTGCTAGAAACAGGGCCGGTCAGCCCCAGCATTTT
J: TRBJ2-3; D: TRBD2; V: TRBV24-1; size: many; CDR3: CATSDPGGAGVTDTQYF; DNA: TGTGCCACCAGTGATCCGGGGGGAGCGGGGGTGACAGATACGCAGTATTTT
J: TRBJ2-2; D: TRBD2; V: TRBV5-1; size: many; CDR3: CASSKGLAGNTGELFF; DNA: TGCGCCAGCAGCAAGGGACTAGCGGGAAACACCGGGGAGCTGTTTTTT
J: TRBJ2-3; D: -; V: TRBV29-1; size: many; CDR3: CSVYRDGTDTQYF; DNA: TGCAGCGTCTACAGGGACGGCACAGATACGCAGTATTTT
J: TRBJ1-2; D: -; V: TRBV20-1; size: few; CDR3: CSARGGRGASYTF; DNA: TGCAGTGCTAGAGGTGGGAGGGGTGCGAGCTACACCTTC
J: TRBJ1-4; D: -; V: TRBV5-1; size: many; CDR3: CASSLGAGATNEKLFF; DNA: TGCGCCAGCAGCTTAGGGGCCGGGGCAACTAATGAAAAACTGTTTTTT
J: TRBJ2-1; D: -; V: TRBV15; size: many; CDR3: CATSRVGGAGVGGEQFF; DNA: TGTGCCACCAGCAGAGTTGGGGGCGCCGGGGTGGGAGGGGAGCAGTTCTTC
J: TRBJ2-7; D: TRBD1; V: TRBV6-6; size: many; CDR3: CASGRQGIGEQYF; DNA: TGTGCCAGTGGCCGACAGGGGATAGGTGAGCAGTACTTC
J: TRBJ2-7; D: TRBD2; V: TRBV28; size: many; CDR3: CASRTTSGGVYEQYF; DNA: TGTGCCAGCAGGACTACTAGCGGGGGGGTATACGAGCAGTACTTC
J: TRBJ2-6; D: -; V: TRBV5-1; size: many; CDR3: CASSFRPGSGANVLTF; DNA: TGCGCCAGCAGCTTCCGACCCGGGTCTGGAGCCAACGTCCTGACTTTC